This T cell receptor beta chain was observed in a study of early T cells in non-severe SARS-CoV-2 infection. Turning to the study itself: Unsorted whole-blood RNA was sequenced in bulk, leaving chains unpaired. General study findings and limits: There was a bias toward anti-spike CD8 responses in VDJdb matching, which missed private and CD4 specificities.

cDNA molecules, individually, were tagged with unique molecular identifiers. TCRdb reprocessed the 5' RACE reads with MiXCR, giving one entry per CDR3 protein. This table has tens of thousands of distinct CDR3 sequences, roughly an eighth appearing once. The CDR3 covers 14 residues. Trimming took 1 base from V and 8 from J; bases not matched to a gene: 2. Per germline, CDR1 MNHEY and CDR2 SVGAGI. Turning to this clonotype: The target antigen is unknown.

This chain joins TRBV6-5 and TRBJ1-2; 12 nucleotides agree with TRBD1. Sequencing was done on a sample of whole blood. The sequence came from an adult who was a healthcare worker with PCR-confirmed SARS-CoV-2 infection or an uninfected control (not recorded which). The CDR3: CASSYLGTGGGYTF. As DNA, the CDR3 is TGTGCCAGCAGTTACTTGGGGACAGGGGGCGGCTACACCTTC.